The present T cell receptor beta chain was sequenced within a study of blood T cell repertoires in COVID-19. The wider study: Acute and convalescent COVID-19 samples came from the United States, Italy and Spain. PBMCs, B-cell-depleted T cells, or T cells provided the cDNA or gDNA that made up the material.

Authors' data handling: Reference gene primer amplification yielded estimated nucleated cell counts. Assay: immunoSEQ multiplex PCR; the TCRdb copy retains only in-frame clones and omits some. The V and J calls and clone size were taken over from that table, and D and trimming were inferred from the DNA. Of hundreds of thousands of clones in the sample, roughly 90% were seen once. The table lists this clone with a count of one. The germline V gene encodes CDR1 MNHEY and CDR2 SMNVEV (reference sequence). Trimming took 4 bases from V and 2 from J, leaving 12 bases between them. This CDR3 spans 14 amino acids.

The specimen sequenced was peripheral blood. This rearrangement joins TRBV27 to TRBJ2-7; possibly TRBD1 for D (5 bases). The receptor comes from a woman aged 25-40 years with active or convalescent COVID-19. CDR3 nucleotide sequence: TGTGCCAGCAGTTCTTTCGACAGTACCTACGAGCAGTACTTC. It translates to CASSSFDSTYEQYF.